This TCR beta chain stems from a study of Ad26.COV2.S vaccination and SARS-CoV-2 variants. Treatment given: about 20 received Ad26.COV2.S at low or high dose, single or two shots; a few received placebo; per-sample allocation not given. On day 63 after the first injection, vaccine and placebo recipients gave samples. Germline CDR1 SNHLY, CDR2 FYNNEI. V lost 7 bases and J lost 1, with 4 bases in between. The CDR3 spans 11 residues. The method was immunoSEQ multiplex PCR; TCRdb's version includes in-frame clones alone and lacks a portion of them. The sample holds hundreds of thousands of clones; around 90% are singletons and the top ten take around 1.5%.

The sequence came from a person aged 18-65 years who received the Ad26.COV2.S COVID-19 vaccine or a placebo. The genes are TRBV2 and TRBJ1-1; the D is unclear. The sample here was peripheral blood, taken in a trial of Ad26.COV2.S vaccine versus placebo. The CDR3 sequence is CASTGNTEAFF. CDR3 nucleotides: TGTGCCAGCACAGGGAACACTGAAGCTTTCTTT.